These 17 T cell receptor beta chains were all obtained from the same sample, sequenced in a study of PD-L1 blockade in urothelial cancer. This table comes from immunoSEQ multiplex PCR, and its TCRdb copy is limited to in-frame clones, with some not included. The sample consists of more than 85,000 clones, about 89% of them appearing once. The sequencing used PBMCs, collected around atezolizumab (anti-PD-L1) treatment. The receptors shown here come from a woman older than 75 with urothelial cancer.

The rearrangement joins TRBV15 to TRBJ1-1; 8 bases fit TRBD1. J lost 11 bases, V lost 3 bases, and 11 bases had no gene match. Germline V gives CDR1 LNHNV, CDR2 YYDKDF (reference sequence). This CDR3 has 14 amino acids. The CDR3 region is CATSSNGQGKTAFF. CDR3 coding DNA: TGTGCCACCAGCAGTAATGGACAGGGAAAAACGGCTTTCTTT. Based on the CDR3 plus reference TRBV15 and TRBJ1-1, the full variable domain is DAMVIQNPRYQVTQFGKPVTLSCSQTLNHNVMYWYQQKSSQAPKLLFHYYDKDFNNEADTPDNFQSRRPNTSFCFLDIRSPGLGDTAMYLCATSSNGQGKTAFFGQGTRLTVV.

The chain employs TRBV5-1 and TRBJ2-7, with D perhaps TRBD2 (5 bases). V was pared by 0 bases and J by 7 bases, with 11 bases between. From germline, CDR1 is SGHRS and CDR2 YFSETQ. This CDR3 has 13 amino acids. CDR3 bases: TGCGCCAGCAGCTTGGCCAGTACGGGGGAGCAGTACTTC. Translation: CASSLASTGEQYF. The full variable domain, rest sourced from reference TRBV5-1 and TRBJ2-7, is KAGVTQTPRYLIKTRGQQVTLSCSPISGHRSVSWYQQTPGQGLQFLFEYFSETQRNKGNFPGRFSGRQFSNSRSEMNVSTLELGDSALYLCASSLASTGEQYFGPGTRLTVT.

The V call is TRBV2, the J call TRBJ1-1, with no clear D. CDR1 and CDR2 (germline): SNHLY, FYNNEI. CDR3 length: 13 amino acids. Between the trimmed V and J ends, which lost 7 bases and 1 base, there was a span of 10 bases. CDR3 sequence (DNA): TGTGCCAGCATCTTGCAGGCGAACACTGAAGCTTTCTTT. Amino acid sequence: CASILQANTEAFF.

J is TRBJ1-5 and V is TRBV5-5; D is ambiguous. From germline, CDR1 is SGHKS and CDR2 YYEKEE (reference sequence). V lost 2 bases, J lost 0 bases, and 9 bases lay in between. The CDR3 has 15 residues. The CDR3 sequence is CASSFAPYSNQPQHF. The CDR3 coding sequence is TGTGCCAGCAGCTTTGCACCCTATAGCAATCAGCCCCAGCATTTT.

The gene calls are TRBV19 and TRBJ1-4; maybe TRBD1 (6 bases). The CDR3 has 14 amino acids. Trimming removed 3 bases from V and 3 bases from J, with 8 bases in between. Per germline, CDR1 LNHDA and CDR2 SQIVND (reference sequence). CDR3 loop: CASSIQGPNEKLFF. CDR3 coding DNA: TGTGCCAGTAGTATCCAGGGGCCTAATGAAAAACTGTTTTTT. Complete variable domain (other parts from reference TRBV19 and TRBJ1-4): DGGITQSPKYLFRKEGQNVTLSCEQNLNHDAMYWYRQDPGQGLRLIYYSQIVNDFQKGDIAEGYSVSREKKESFPLTVTSAQKNPTAFYLCASSIQGPNEKLFFGSGTQLSVL.

The chain couples TRBV28 to TRBJ2-1; 9 nucleotides match TRBD2. CDR3 length equals 21 residues. V lost 5 bases to trimming and J lost 0 bases; unmatched junction nucleotides: 20. Germline CDR1 reads MDHEN; CDR2 reads SYDVKM. The CDR3 nucleotides read TGTGCCAGCAGTCCCGGGTCGTCAGGGGCGGGGGGGACCCTCTCCTACAATGAGCAGTTCTTC. This translates into CASSPGSSGAGGTLSYNEQFF.

The chain combines TRBV5-1 with TRBJ2-1, with 10 bases identical to TRBD2. The CDR3 runs to 16 residues. With V trimmed by 1 base and J by 5 bases, 6 bases remained unmatched. Germline V CDR1 and CDR2: SGHRS, YFSETQ. Here the CDR3 reads CASSLLLAGGHNEQFF. The CDR3 region has the DNA TGCGCCAGCAGCTTGCTATTAGCGGGAGGACACAATGAGCAGTTCTTC.

CDR3 in amino acids: CASQPGLAYGQYF. The CDR3 DNA sequence: TGTGCCAGCCAACCCGGACTAGCTTATGGGCAGTACTTC. The gene calls are TRBV28 and TRBJ2-7, with 8 bases lining up with TRBD2. The CDR3 consists of 13 residues. V dropped 8 bases and J dropped 9; count of bases not matched to a gene: 12. CDR1 is MDHEN, CDR2 SYDVKM, per germline.

This sequence joins TRBV7-8 and TRBJ1-2; D is perhaps TRBD1 (6 bases). V was shortened by 5 bases and J by 0 bases, with 13 bases between the two germline ends. Per the germline V gene, CDR1 is SGHVS and CDR2 is FQNEAQ. The CDR3 sequence is 15 residues long. CDR3 sequence reads: CASSEAGVPNYGYTF. Here the CDR3 DNA reads TGTGCCAGCAGCGAGGCAGGGGTACCTAACTATGGCTACACCTTC.

The chain couples TRBV9 to TRBJ2-2, with TRBD2 matching over 7 bases. Germline trimming cut 4 bases from V and 4 bases from J; bases unmatched to any gene: 7. The CDR3 has 15 residues. CDR1 SGDLS and CDR2 YYNGEE come from the germline V gene. The CDR3 spells CASSPGGGGTGELFF. CDR3 in DNA: TGTGCCAGCAGCCCGGGAGGAGGTGGCACCGGGGAGCTGTTTTTT.

DNA of the CDR3: TGTGCCAGCAGCATACAGGGTCTTGAGCAGTTCTTC. This sequence encodes CASSIQGLEQFF. The chain couples TRBV7-6 to TRBJ2-1, with D possibly being TRBD1 (6 bases). V lost 5 bases to trimming and J lost 9 bases, with 11 bases between them. The CDR3 length is 12 residues. CDR1 and CDR2 (germline): SGHVS, FNYEAQ.

The chain couples TRBV29-1 to TRBJ1-1, with TRBD1 identical over 8 bases. Unmatched junction bases numbered 13, after V lost 6 bases and J lost 10 bases. Germline CDR1 reads SQVTM; CDR2 reads ANQGSEA. The CDR3 totals 13 residues. The CDR3 sequence is CSVSDRVFGGAFF. The CDR3 nucleotides read TGCAGCGTATCGGACAGGGTATTTGGTGGAGCTTTCTTT.

This chain uses TRBV2 with TRBJ1-3, with no clear D. CDR1 and CDR2 from the germline V gene are SNHLY and FYNNEI. This CDR3 spans 17 amino acids. The ends were cut back, 5 bases at V and 0 bases at J, with 17 bases in the middle. The CDR3 bases are TGTGCCAGCAGTTTACAAACGACTGGAATCTCTGGAAACACCATATATTTT. Residues: CASSLQTTGISGNTIYF.

The chain recombines TRBV27 with TRBJ1-2, with 7 bases lining up with TRBD1. The trim removed 8 bases at V and 3 bases at J, leaving 3 bases unmatched. CDR3 size: 12 residues. From germline, CDR1 is MNHEY and CDR2 SMNVEV (reference sequence). The CDR3 loop reads CASQDRHYGYTF. The CDR3 DNA sequence: TGTGCCAGCCAGGACAGGCACTATGGCTACACCTTC.

This clone has just one count. The chain recombines TRBV5-3 with TRBJ2-7; 12 bases align to TRBD2. TRBV5-3 is given ORF status, its function remaining uncertain. This CDR3 contains 16 residues. V lost 1 base and J lost 2; bases outside the gene matches: 4. CDR3 sequence (DNA): TGTGCCAGAAGCTTGACCCTAGCGGGAGGGCCCTACGAGCAGTACTTC. Encoded protein: CARSLTLAGGPYEQYF.

The gene calls are TRBV28 and TRBJ2-1; D not resolved. V lost 8 bases to trimming and J lost 5 bases, with 7 bases between them. Germline assignment: CDR1 MDHEN and CDR2 SYDVKM. The length of the CDR3 is 11 residues. CDR3 nucleotide sequence: TGTGCCAGCGGGCTTAACAATGAGCAGTTCTTC. It encodes CASGLNNEQFF.

The chain couples TRBV28 to TRBJ1-1, with no clear D. V lost 6 bases, J lost 4 bases, and 21 bases lay in between. The germline gives CDR1 MDHEN, CDR2 SYDVKM. The CDR3 is 16 residues long. CDR3 DNA: TGTGCCAGCAGCTTCGTCCAGGCGAGGAGGACCACTGAAGCTTTCTTT. Amino acid sequence: CASSFVQARRTTEAFF.